This T cell receptor beta chain emerged from a study of shared clonotypes between healthy human individuals. Clones were read by immunoSEQ multiplex PCR, and TCRdb kept only the in-frame ones, dropping some. The table lists about 2.4 million clones, around 90% of them singletons. The CDR3 is made up of 15 amino acids. The trim removed 5 bases at V and 0 bases at J, leaving 3 bases unmatched. Germline CDR1 and CDR2: PRHDT and FYEKMQ (reference sequence). Sequenced material: naive CD4+ T cells sorted from blood. Indicated subset: CD45RA+ positively selected. The V call is TRBV13, the J call TRBJ2-3; TRBD1 agrees at 9 bases. This TCR was sampled from a man aged 18 to 29 in good health. In nucleotides, the CDR3 is TGTGCCAGCAGCGGAGGACAGGGGAGCACAGATACGCAGTATTTT. It translates to CASSGGQGSTDTQYF.